This TCR beta chain stems from a study of shared clonotypes between healthy human individuals. This CDR3 region has 13 residues. From germline, CDR1 is SGHRS and CDR2 YFSETQ. Trimming took off 0 bases at V and 7 bases at J, with 10 bases between the two ends. The repertoire was sequenced with immunoSEQ multiplex PCR; TCRdb's copy has only in-frame clones and lacks some. The data contain around 2,000,000 clones, 85% to 95% of them singletons. Points from the study as a whole: Clonotypes shared by all four donors outscored non-shared clonotypes in generation probability. Naive subsets tended to show greater estimated richness than memory subsets.

Regarding this clone: The antigen remains undetermined.

The naive CD8 subset, CD45RO-negative cells positively selected for CCR7, excluded terminally differentiated effector memory CD45RA+ cells. The TCR originated in a man in his late teens or twenties in good health. The rearrangement links TRBV5-1 to TRBJ1-1; the D is unclear. Material for sequencing was naive CD8+ T cells sorted from blood. The chain's CDR3 is CASSLASGIEAFF. CDR3 DNA sequence: TGCGCCAGCAGCTTGGCGTCGGGAATTGAAGCTTTCTTT.